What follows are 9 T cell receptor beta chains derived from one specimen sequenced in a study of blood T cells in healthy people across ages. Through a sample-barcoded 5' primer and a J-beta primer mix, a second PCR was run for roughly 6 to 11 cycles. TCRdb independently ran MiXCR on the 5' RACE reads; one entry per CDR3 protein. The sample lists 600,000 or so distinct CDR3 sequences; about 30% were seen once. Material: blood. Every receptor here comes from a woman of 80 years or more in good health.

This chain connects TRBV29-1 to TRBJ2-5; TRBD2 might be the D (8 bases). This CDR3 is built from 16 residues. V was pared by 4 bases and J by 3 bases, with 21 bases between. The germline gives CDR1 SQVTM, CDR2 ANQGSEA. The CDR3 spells CSVAGGTSGSKETQYF. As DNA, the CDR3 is TGCAGCGTTGCAGGGGGAACTAGCGGCTCAAAAGAGACCCAGTACTTC. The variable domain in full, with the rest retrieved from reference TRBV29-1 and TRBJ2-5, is SAVISQKPSRDICQRGTSLTIQCQVDSQVTMMFWYRQQPGQSLTLIATANQGSEATYESGFVIDKFPISRPNLTFSTLTVSNMSPEDSSIYLCSVAGGTSGSKETQYFGPGTRLLVL.

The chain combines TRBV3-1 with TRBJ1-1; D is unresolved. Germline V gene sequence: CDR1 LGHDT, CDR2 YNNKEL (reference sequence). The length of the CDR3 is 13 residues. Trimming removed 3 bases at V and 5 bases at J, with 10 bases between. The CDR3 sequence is CASSQYPGTEAFF. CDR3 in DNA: TGTGCCAGCAGCCAGTATCCGGGAACTGAAGCTTTCTTT.

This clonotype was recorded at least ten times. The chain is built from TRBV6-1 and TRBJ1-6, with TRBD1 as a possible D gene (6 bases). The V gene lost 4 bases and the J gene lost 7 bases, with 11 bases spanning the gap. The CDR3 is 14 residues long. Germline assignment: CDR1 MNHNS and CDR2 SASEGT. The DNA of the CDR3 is TGTGCCAGCAGTGTAAGGCAGGGGAATTCACCCCTCCACTTT. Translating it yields CASSVRQGNSPLHF.

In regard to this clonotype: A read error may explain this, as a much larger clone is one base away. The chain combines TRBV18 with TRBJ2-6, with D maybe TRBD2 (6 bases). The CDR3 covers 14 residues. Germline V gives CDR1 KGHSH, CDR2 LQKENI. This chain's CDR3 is CASSRGDGANVLAF. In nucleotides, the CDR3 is TGTGCCAGCTCACGCGGGGACGGGGCCAACGTCCTGGCTTTC.

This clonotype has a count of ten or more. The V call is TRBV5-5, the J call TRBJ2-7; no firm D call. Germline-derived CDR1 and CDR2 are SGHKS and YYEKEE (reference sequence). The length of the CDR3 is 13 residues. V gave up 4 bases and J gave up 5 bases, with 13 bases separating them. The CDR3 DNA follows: TGTGCCAGCAGCCAACAAGGCCCCAACGAGCAGTACTTC. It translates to CASSQQGPNEQYF. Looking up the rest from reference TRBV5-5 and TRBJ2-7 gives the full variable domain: DAGVTQSPTHLIKTRGQQVTLRCSPISGHKSVSWYQQVLGQGPQFIFQYYEKEERGRGNFPDRFSARQFPNYSSELNVNALLLGDSALYLCASSQQGPNEQYFGPGTRLTVT.

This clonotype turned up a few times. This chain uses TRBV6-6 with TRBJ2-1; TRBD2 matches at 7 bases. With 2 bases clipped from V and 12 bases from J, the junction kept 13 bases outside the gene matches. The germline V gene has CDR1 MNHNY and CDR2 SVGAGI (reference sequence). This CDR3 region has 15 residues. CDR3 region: CASSYSGGGAQGQFF. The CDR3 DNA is TGTGCCAGCAGTTACAGCGGCGGGGGAGCCCAGGGGCAGTTCTTC.

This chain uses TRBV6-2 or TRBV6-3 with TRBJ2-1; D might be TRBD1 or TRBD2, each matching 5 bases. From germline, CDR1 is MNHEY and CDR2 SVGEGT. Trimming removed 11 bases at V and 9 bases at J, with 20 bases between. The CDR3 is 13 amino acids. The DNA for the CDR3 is TGTGCCGCATTGAAGGACGGGGCGGGTGAGCAGTTCTTC. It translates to CAALKDGAGEQFF.

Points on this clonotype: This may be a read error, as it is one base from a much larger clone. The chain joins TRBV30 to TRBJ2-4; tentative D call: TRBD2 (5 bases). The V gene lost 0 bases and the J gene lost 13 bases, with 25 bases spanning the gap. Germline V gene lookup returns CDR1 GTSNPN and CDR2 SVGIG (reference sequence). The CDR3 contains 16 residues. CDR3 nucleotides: TGTGCCTGGAGTGTAGGGCACAGAACTAGAGCCTACAAGCAGTACTTC. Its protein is CAWSVGHRTRAYKQYF.

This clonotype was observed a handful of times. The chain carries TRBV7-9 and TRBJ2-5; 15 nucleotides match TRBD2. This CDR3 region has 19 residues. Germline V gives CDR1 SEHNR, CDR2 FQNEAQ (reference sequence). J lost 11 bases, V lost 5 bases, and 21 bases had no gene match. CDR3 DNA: TGTGCCAGCAGCCCAGCCGGGACTAGCGGGGGGATATCCTACAATGAGCAGTACTTC. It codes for CASSPAGTSGGISYNEQYF.